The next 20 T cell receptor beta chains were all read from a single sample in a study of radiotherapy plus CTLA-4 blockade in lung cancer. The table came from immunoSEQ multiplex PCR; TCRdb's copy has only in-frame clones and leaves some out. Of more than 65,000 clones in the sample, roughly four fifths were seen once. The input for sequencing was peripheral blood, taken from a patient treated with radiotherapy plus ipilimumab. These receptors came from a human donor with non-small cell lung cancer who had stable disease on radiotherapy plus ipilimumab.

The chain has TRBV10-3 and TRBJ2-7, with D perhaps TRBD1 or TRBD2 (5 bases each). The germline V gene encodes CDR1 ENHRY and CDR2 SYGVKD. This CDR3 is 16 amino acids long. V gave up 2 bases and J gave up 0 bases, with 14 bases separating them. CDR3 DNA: TGTGCCATCAGTGAGCCCGGGGCGGCCCTCTCCTACGAGCAGTACTTC. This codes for CAISEPGAALSYEQYF.

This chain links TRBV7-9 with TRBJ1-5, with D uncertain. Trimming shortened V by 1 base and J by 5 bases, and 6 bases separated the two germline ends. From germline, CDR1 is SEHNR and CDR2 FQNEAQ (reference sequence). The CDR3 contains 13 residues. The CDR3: CASSLDADQPQHF. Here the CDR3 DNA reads TGTGCCAGCAGCTTAGATGCGGATCAGCCCCAGCATTTT.

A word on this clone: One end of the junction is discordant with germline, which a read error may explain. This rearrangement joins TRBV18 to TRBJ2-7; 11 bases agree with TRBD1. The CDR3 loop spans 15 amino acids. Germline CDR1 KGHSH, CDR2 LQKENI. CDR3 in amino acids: CASSPPGTGGYGQYF. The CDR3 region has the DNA TGTGCCAGCTCACCCCCCGGGACAGGGGGGTACGGGCAGTACTTC.

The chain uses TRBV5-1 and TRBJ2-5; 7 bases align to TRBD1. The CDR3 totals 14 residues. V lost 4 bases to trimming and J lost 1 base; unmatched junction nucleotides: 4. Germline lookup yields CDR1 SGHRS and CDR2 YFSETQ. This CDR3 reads CASSHGDSQETQYF. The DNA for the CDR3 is TGCGCCAGCAGCCACGGGGACAGCCAAGAGACCCAGTACTTC.

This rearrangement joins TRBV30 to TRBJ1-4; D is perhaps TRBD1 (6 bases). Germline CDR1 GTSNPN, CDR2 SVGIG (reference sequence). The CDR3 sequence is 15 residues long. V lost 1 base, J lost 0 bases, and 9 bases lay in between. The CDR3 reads CAWSGGPSTNEKLFF. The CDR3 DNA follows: TGTGCCTGGAGTGGGGGGCCGTCAACTAATGAAAAACTGTTTTTT.

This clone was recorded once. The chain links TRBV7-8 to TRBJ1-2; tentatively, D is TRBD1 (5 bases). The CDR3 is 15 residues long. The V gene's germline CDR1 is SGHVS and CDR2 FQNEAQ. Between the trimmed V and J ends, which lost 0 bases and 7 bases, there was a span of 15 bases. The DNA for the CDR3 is TGTGCCAGCAGCTTAGCGCGGGGCGCCCAGAGTGGCTACACCTTC. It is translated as CASSLARGAQSGYTF.

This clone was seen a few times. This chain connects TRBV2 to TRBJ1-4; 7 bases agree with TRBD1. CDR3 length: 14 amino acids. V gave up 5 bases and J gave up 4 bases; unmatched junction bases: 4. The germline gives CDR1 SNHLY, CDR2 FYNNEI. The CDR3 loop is CASSPGQRNEKLFF. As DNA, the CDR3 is TGTGCCAGCAGTCCGGGACAGCGTAATGAAAAACTGTTTTTT.

For the CDR3, the DNA is TGTGCCAGCAGCGTTAAACCGGGACTAGCGGGGACGCGCCTCACAGATACGCAGTATTTT. It is translated as CASSVKPGLAGTRLTDTQYF. This chain uses TRBV9 with TRBJ2-3; 13 bases are shared with TRBD2. V shed 2 bases, J shed 2 bases, and the junction held 14 bases outside the gene matches. The CDR3 is 20 residues long. Germline V lookup: CDR1 SGDLS, CDR2 YYNGEE.

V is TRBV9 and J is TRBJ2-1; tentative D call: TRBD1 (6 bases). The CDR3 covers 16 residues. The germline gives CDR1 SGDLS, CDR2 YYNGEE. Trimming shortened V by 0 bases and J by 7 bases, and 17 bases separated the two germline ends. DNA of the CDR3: TGTGCCAGCAGCGTAGCGTCGGGACACGTGGTGAATGAGCAGTTCTTC. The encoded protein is CASSVASGHVVNEQFF.

The CDR3 here is CASSLGVAKGRTEAFF. In nucleotides, the CDR3 is TGTGCCAGCAGCTTAGGAGTTGCAAAGGGCCGTACTGAAGCTTTCTTT. This chain connects TRBV11-2 to TRBJ1-1; D not certain. The CDR3 spans 16 residues. Per germline, CDR1 SGHAT and CDR2 FQNNGV. V was shortened by 1 base and J by 5 bases, with 17 bases between the two germline ends.

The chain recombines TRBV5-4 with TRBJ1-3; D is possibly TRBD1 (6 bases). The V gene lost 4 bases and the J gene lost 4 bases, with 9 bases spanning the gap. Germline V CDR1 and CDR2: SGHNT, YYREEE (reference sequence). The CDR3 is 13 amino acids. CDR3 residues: CASSLTGGNTIYF. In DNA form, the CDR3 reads TGTGCCAGCAGCCTGACAGGCGGAAACACCATATATTTT.

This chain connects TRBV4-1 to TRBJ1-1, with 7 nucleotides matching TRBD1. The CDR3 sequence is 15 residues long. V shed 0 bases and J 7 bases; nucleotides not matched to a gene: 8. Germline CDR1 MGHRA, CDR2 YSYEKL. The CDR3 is CASSQERGRSGEAFF. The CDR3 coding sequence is TGCGCCAGCAGCCAAGAAAGGGGGCGAAGCGGTGAAGCTTTCTTT.

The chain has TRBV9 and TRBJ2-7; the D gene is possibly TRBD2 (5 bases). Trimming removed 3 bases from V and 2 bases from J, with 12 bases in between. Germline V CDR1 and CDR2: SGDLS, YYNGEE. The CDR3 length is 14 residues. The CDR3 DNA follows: TGTGCCAGCAGCGCCGGACTTCTCACCTACGAGCAGTACTTC. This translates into CASSAGLLTYEQYF.

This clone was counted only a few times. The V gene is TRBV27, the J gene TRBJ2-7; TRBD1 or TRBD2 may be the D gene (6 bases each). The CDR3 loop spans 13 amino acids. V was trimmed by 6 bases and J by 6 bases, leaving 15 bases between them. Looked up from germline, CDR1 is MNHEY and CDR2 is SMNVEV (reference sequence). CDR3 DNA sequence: TGTGCCAGCAGCGGACAGCGGGCCTCCGAGCAGTACTTC. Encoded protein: CASSGQRASEQYF.

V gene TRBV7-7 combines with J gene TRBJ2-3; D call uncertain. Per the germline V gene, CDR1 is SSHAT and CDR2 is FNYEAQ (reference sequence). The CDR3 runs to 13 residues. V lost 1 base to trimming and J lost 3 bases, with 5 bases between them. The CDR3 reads CASSLVRTDTQYF. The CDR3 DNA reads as TGTGCCAGCAGCTTAGTGCGAACAGATACGCAGTATTTT.

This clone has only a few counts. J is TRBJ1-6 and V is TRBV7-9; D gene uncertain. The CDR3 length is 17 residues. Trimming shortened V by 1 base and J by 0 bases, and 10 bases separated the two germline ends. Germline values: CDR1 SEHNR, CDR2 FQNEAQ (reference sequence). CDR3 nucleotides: TGTGCCAGCAGCTTAGACCGTCCGAGCTCCTATAATTCACCCCTCCACTTT. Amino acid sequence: CASSLDRPSSYNSPLHF.

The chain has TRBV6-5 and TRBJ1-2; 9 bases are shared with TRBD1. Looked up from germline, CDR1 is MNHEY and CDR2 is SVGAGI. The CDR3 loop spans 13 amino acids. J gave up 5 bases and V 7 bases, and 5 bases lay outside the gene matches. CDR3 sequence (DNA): TGTGCCAGCACTGTGGGACAGGGATATGGCTACACCTTC. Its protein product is CASTVGQGYGYTF.

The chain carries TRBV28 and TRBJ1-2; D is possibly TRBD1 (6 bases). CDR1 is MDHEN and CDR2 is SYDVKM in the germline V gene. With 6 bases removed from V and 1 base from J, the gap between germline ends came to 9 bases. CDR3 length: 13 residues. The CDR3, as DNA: TGTGCCAGCAGACAGGGACATAACTATGGCTACACCTTC. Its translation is CASRQGHNYGYTF.

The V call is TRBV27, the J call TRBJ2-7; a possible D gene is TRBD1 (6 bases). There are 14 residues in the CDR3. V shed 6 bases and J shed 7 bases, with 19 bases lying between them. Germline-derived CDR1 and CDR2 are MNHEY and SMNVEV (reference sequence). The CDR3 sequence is CASSPRQDSWEQYF. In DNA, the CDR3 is TGTGCCAGCAGCCCCCGACAGGACTCCTGGGAGCAGTACTTC.

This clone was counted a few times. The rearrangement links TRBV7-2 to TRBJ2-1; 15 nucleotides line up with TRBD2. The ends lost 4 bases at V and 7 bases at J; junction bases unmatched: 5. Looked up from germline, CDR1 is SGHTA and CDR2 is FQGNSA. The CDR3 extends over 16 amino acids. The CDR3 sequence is CASSWRTSGGANEQFF. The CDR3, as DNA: TGTGCCAGCAGCTGGAGGACTAGCGGGGGGGCGAATGAGCAGTTCTTC.